These T cell receptor beta chains were read from a single sample in a study of CD8 T cells in Susac syndrome. TCRdb re-called the immunoSEQ multiplex PCR reads through MiXCR, storing one row per CDR3 protein. Found here are roughly 300,000 distinct CDR3 sequences, 80% to 90% of them singletons; the top ten hold over 0.1%. Sequenced material: CD8+ T cells from PBMCs. These receptors were obtained from a human donor with multiple sclerosis. Both conserved end residues are part of each CDR3. A D gene is named only where the DNA matches it firmly. Size is stated for part of the rows, as once, few or many counts, or as a class when the clone is expanded.

d_gene	j_gene	v_gene	abundance	len	CDR3nt	CDR3aa
-	TRBJ1-1	TRBV5-1	-	14	TGCGCCAGCAGCTTTGTACGGGCGGGGACTGAAGCTTTCTTT	CASSFVRAGTEAFF
TRBD2	TRBJ2-3	TRBV12-3/TRBV12-4	-	16	TGTGCCAGCTCTTTGGGGGGACTAGGCTCCCCGGATACGCAGTATTTT	CASSLGGLGSPDTQYF
-	TRBJ2-7	TRBV7-8	-	14	TGTGCCAGCAGCTTAGAGGCGGGTCCCTACGAGCAGTACTTC	CASSLEAGPYEQYF
-	TRBJ1-5	TRBV6-5	-	13	TGTGCCAGCAGTTACTCGAGCAATCAGCCCCAGCATTTT	CASSYSSNQPQHF
-	TRBJ1-2	TRBV14	-	14	TGTGCCAGCAGCCAGGGGACTTATGGCTATGGCTACACCTTC	CASSQGTYGYGYTF
-	TRBJ2-1	TRBV2	-	14	TGTGCCAGCAGTGATACAGGTTCCTACAATGAGCAGTTCTTC	CASSDTGSYNEQFF
-	TRBJ2-1	TRBV5-1	-	19	TGCGCCAGCAGCTTGTATGTACGGGAGTCGGCTCGGGCGGACAATGAGCAGTTCTTC	CASSLYVRESARADNEQFF
-	TRBJ2-5	TRBV6-1	-	13	TGTGCCAGCAGCCCCGCGCCGCGGCCCTGGCTGTACTTC	CASSPAPRPWLYF
-	TRBJ2-7	TRBV7-2	-	14	TGTGCCAGCAGCGCATACAGGGTGCTCTACGAGCAGTACTTC	CASSAYRVLYEQYF
-	TRBJ1-2	TRBV7-6	-	16	TGTGCCAGCAGCTTAGTTACCCAGGGCACTAACTATGGCTACACCTTC	CASSLVTQGTNYGYTF
TRBD2	TRBJ2-7	TRBV9	once	18	TGTGCCAGCAGCCCCGACCTGATAGGACTAGCGGGAGCACACGAGCAGTACTTC	CASSPDLIGLAGAHEQYF
-	TRBJ1-2	TRBV19	-	14	TGTGCCAGTTCGGAGGCCCTCTGGGGCTATGGCTACACCTTC	CASSEALWGYGYTF
-	TRBJ2-2	TRBV30	-	13	TGTGCCTGGAGTGTACATGAAACCGGGGAGCTGTTTTTT	CAWSVHETGELFF
-	TRBJ2-7	TRBV6-6	-	9	TGTGCCAGCAGCTCCGAGCAGTACTTC	CASSSEQYF
-	TRBJ2-2	TRBV30	few	11	TGTGCCTGGGGAACCCCCGGGGAGCTGTTTTTT	CAWGTPGELFF
TRBD2	TRBJ2-3	TRBV27	-	16	TGTGCCAGCAGTCTCTCGGGTAGCGGGAACGCAGATACGCAGTATTTT	CASSLSGSGNADTQYF
-	TRBJ1-6	TRBV18	-	12	TGTGCCAGCTCACCGGTCCGGGAACCCCTCCACTTT	CASSPVREPLHF
-	TRBJ1-2	TRBV7-6	-	13	TGTGCCAGCAGCTTAGAGGCCGACTATGGCTACACCTTC	CASSLEADYGYTF
TRBD1	TRBJ2-7	TRBV7-9	-	16	TGTGCCAGCAGCTTTGCGGAGTGGGACAGCTCCTACGAGCAGTACTTC	CASSFAEWDSSYEQYF
-	TRBJ2-2	TRBV6-2/TRBV6-3	-	15	TGTGCCAGCAGACGGTCTAGCGACTTGACCGGGGAGCTGTTTTTT	CASRRSSDLTGELFF
-	TRBJ1-1	TRBV5-4	-	12	TGTGCCAGCAGCTTAGGGGAGGCTGAAGCTTTCTTT	CASSLGEAEAFF
-	TRBJ2-7	TRBV4-1	-	17	TGCGCCAGCAGCCAAGATAGAGACCAGGTGGGGCGGGACGAGCAGTACTTC	CASSQDRDQVGRDEQYF
-	TRBJ1-4	TRBV3-1	once	13	TGTGCCAGCAGCCATAAAATCGGGGAAAAACTGTTTTTT	CASSHKIGEKLFF
TRBD1	TRBJ2-7	TRBV6-5	few	15	TGTGCCAGCAGTACTCGACAGGGACGGTCCTACGAGCAGTACTTC	CASSTRQGRSYEQYF
-	TRBJ1-1	TRBV28	-	15	TGTGCCAGCAGTTTGACTAGAGGGACGAACACTGAAGCTTTCTTT	CASSLTRGTNTEAFF
TRBD1	TRBJ2-7	TRBV10-3	-	14	TGTGCCATCAGTGTGGAGACAGGGACCTACGAGCAGTACTTC	CAISVETGTYEQYF
-	TRBJ2-7	TRBV7-9	-	14	TGTGCCAGCAGCTCTAGCAGGGACTCTTACGAGCAGTACTTC	CASSSSRDSYEQYF
-	TRBJ1-1	TRBV19	once	14	TGTGCCAGTAGCAATCTTCTCGGACGGAGGGGAGCTTTCTTT	CASSNLLGRRGAFF
-	TRBJ2-3	TRBV21-1	-	16	TGTGCCAGCAGCAAAGCGCTAGCGCCCAGAAGGTTGACGCAGTATTTT	CASSKALAPRRLTQYF
TRBD1	TRBJ1-5	TRBV4-1	-	16	TGCGCCAGCAGCCAAAGGGGACAGGGTCGCAATCAGCCCCAGCATTTT	CASSQRGQGRNQPQHF
-	TRBJ2-1	TRBV5-1	-	15	TGCGCCAGCAGTTCGACCTTACAGGGAGGTAATGAGCAGTTCTTC	CASSSTLQGGNEQFF
-	TRBJ2-1	TRBV11-2	-	16	TGTGCCAGCAGCTTAGATACGGGGAGCTCCTACAATGAGCAGTTCTTC	CASSLDTGSSYNEQFF
TRBD2	TRBJ2-3	TRBV14	-	17	TGTGCCAGCAGCCAAAATGCACTAGCGGGAGCCGGAGATACGCAGTATTTT	CASSQNALAGAGDTQYF
-	TRBJ1-2	TRBV29-1	-	14	TGCAGCGTTGAAGATCTCAGGCGGAACTATGGCTACACCTTC	CSVEDLRRNYGYTF
-	TRBJ1-4	TRBV27	few	15	TGTGCCAGCAGTTTAGGGGGAGGAACTAATGAAAAACTGTTTTTT	CASSLGGGTNEKLFF